The 18 T cell receptor beta chains below were found in one sample sequenced in a study of blood T cell repertoires in COVID-19. The repertoire was sequenced with immunoSEQ multiplex PCR; TCRdb's copy has only in-frame clones and lacks some. The sample includes approximately 170,000 clones, around 86% of them seen just once. Sequenced input: peripheral blood. All receptors derive from a woman of 80 years or more in a cohort sampled during active or convalescent COVID-19.

The CDR3 sequence is CASIWIQRVVRLSNQPQHF. CDR3 in DNA: TGTGCCAGCATATGGATCCAGCGTGTGGTGCGGCTTAGCAATCAGCCCCAGCATTTT. The V and J genes are TRBV6-4 and TRBJ1-5; D remains unclear. Per germline, CDR1 MRHNA and CDR2 SNTAGT. The CDR3 spans 19 residues. V was shortened by 7 bases and J by 0 bases, with 25 bases between the two germline ends.

The gene calls are TRBV7-9 and TRBJ1-1; 10 positions agree with TRBD1. The V gene's germline CDR1 is SEHNR and CDR2 FQNEAQ (reference sequence). The CDR3 is 14 amino acids. V shed 5 bases, J shed 10 bases, and the junction held 10 bases outside the gene matches. The CDR3 nucleotides are TGTGCCAGCAGCCAAGGGGACAGGGGTTGGGGAGCTTTCTTT. The encoded protein is CASSQGDRGWGAFF. Full variable domain (remainder filled in from reference TRBV7-9 and TRBJ1-1): DTGVSQNPRHKITKRGQNVTFRCDPISEHNRLYWYRQTLGQGPEFLTYFQNEAQLEKSRLLSDRFSAERPKGSFSTLEIQRTEQGDSAMYLCASSQGDRGWGAFFGQGTRLTVV.

The CDR3 loop is CASINGGFSYNEQFF. The CDR3 DNA sequence: TGTGCCAGCATTAACGGCGGGTTCTCCTACAATGAGCAGTTCTTC. The V call is TRBV6-5, the J call TRBJ2-1, with TRBD2 as a possible D gene (5 bases). With 7 bases removed from V and 0 bases from J, the gap between germline ends came to 13 bases. Germline V gene lookup returns CDR1 MNHEY and CDR2 SVGAGI. The CDR3 covers 15 residues.

The chain employs TRBV6-5 and TRBJ1-1, with no clear D. The CDR3 loop spans 12 amino acids. Germline CDR1 is MNHEY and CDR2 is SVGAGI. Trimming shortened V by 6 bases and J by 2 bases, and 7 bases separated the two germline ends. CDR3 DNA sequence: TGTGCCAGCAGCGCAGGTAACACTGAAGCTTTCTTT. Amino acid sequence: CASSAGNTEAFF.

The table lists this clone with a few counts. The chain links TRBV11-3 to TRBJ2-7; TRBD1 aligns across 7 bases. V lost 2 bases, J lost 0 bases, and 7 bases stayed unmatched. In germline, CDR1 is SGHNT, CDR2 YENEEA. The CDR3 runs 16 residues. CDR3 region: CASSLRSAGGSYEQYF. CDR3 sequence (DNA): TGTGCCAGCAGCTTACGGTCCGCAGGGGGCTCCTACGAGCAGTACTTC.

The V gene is TRBV28, the J gene TRBJ2-3, with D perhaps TRBD2 (7 bases). Germline V CDR1 and CDR2: MDHEN, SYDVKM. The CDR3 loop spans 15 amino acids. Trimming cost V 3 bases and J 2 bases, with 12 bases left between them. CDR3 loop: CASSFSGGHTDTQYF. CDR3 bases: TGTGCCAGCAGTTTCTCGGGGGGCCACACAGATACGCAGTATTTT. Full variable domain (remainder filled in from reference TRBV28 and TRBJ2-3): DVKVTQSSRYLVKRTGEKVFLECVQDMDHENMFWYRQDPGLGLRLIYFSYDVKMKEKGDIPEGYSVSREKKERFSLILESASTNQTSMYLCASSFSGGHTDTQYFGPGTRLTVL.

The rearrangement joins TRBV5-4 to TRBJ2-5; D is ambiguous. Germline V gives CDR1 SGHNT, CDR2 YYREEE (reference sequence). There are 14 residues in the CDR3. V was shortened by 0 bases and J by 5 bases, with 11 bases between the two germline ends. In nucleotides, the CDR3 is TGTGCCAGCAGCTTGGGTGCGGAGAGGGAGACCCAGTACTTC. It yields the protein CASSLGAERETQYF.

The table lists this clone with a count of one. The gene calls are TRBV28 and TRBJ2-2; D call uncertain. The CDR3 has 15 amino acids. The V gene's germline CDR1 is MDHEN and CDR2 SYDVKM. Between the trimmed V and J ends, which lost 1 base and 2 bases, there was a span of 8 bases. The CDR3 sequence is CASSLSGFNTGELFF. The CDR3 region has the DNA TGTGCCAGCAGTTTATCAGGCTTCAACACCGGGGAGCTGTTTTTT.

The rearrangement uses TRBV7-9 and TRBJ1-2, with 8 positions matching TRBD1. The germline V gene encodes CDR1 SEHNR and CDR2 FQNEAQ (reference sequence). V lost 4 bases, J lost 4 bases, and 8 bases stayed unmatched. The CDR3 sequence is 15 residues long. CDR3 in amino acids: CASSSPTGAIYGYTF. CDR3 DNA sequence: TGTGCCAGCAGCTCTCCGACAGGGGCGATCTATGGCTACACCTTC.

This clone was detected only a few times. The V call is TRBV19, the J call TRBJ2-3, with 10 nucleotides matching TRBD2. CDR1 and CDR2 from the germline V gene are LNHDA and SQIVND (reference sequence). The CDR3 has 17 amino acids. V was clipped by 5 bases and J by 6 bases; unmatched bases: 14. CDR3 in amino acids: CASSPKRASGSGDTQYF. The CDR3, as DNA: TGTGCCAGTAGTCCCAAAAGGGCTAGCGGGAGCGGCGATACGCAGTATTTT.

The rearrangement links TRBV6-5 to TRBJ1-5; D unclear. Germline loops: CDR1 MNHEY, CDR2 SVGAGI. The CDR3 totals 11 residues. Trimming removed 8 bases from V and 8 bases from J, with 10 bases in between. CDR3 nucleotide sequence: TGTGCCAGCGGCAGATTCGAGCCCCAGCATTTT. Amino acid sequence: CASGRFEPQHF.

The V call is TRBV24-1, the J call TRBJ1-2; D is perhaps TRBD1 (6 bases). Looked up from germline, CDR1 is KGHDR and CDR2 is SFDVKD. The CDR3 spans 13 residues. V lost 7 bases to trimming and J lost 5 bases, with 13 bases between them. This CDR3 reads CATSGGTNYGYTF. CDR3 coding DNA: TGTGCCACCAGCGGGGGGACAAATTATGGCTACACCTTC.

The chain couples TRBV6-5 to TRBJ1-2, with 9 nucleotides matching TRBD1. The CDR3 length is 15 residues. CDR1 and CDR2 (germline): MNHEY, SVGAGI. After removal of 2 bases from V and 0 bases from J, the junction contained 1 base not matched to a gene. The CDR3 DNA reads TGTGCCAGCAGTTACCGGGACAGGGCTAACTATGGCTACACCTTC. This gives the protein CASSYRDRANYGYTF.

The gene calls are TRBV14 and TRBJ2-1, with 13 positions matching TRBD2. This CDR3 comprises 14 residues. Trimming took 4 bases from V and 7 from J; bases not matched to a gene: 1. Germline loops: CDR1 SGHDN, CDR2 FVKESK. In nucleotides, the CDR3 is TGTGCCAGCAGCCCGACTAGCGGGGGGAATGAGCAGTTCTTC. As protein: CASSPTSGGNEQFF. The whole variable domain, filled in from reference TRBV14 and TRBJ2-1, reads EAGVTQFPSHSVIEKGQTVTLRCDPISGHDNLYWYRRVMGKEIKFLLHFVKESKQDESGMPNNRFLAERTGGTYSTLKVQPAELEDSGVYFCASSPTSGGNEQFFGPGTRLTVL.

The chain has TRBV6-6 and TRBJ1-2; TRBD1 is a possible D gene (6 bases). The germline V and J ends were trimmed by 5 bases and 5 bases, with 9 bases remaining between them. The CDR3 has 12 residues. Germline values: CDR1 MNHNY, CDR2 SVGAGI (reference sequence). The CDR3 nucleotides are TGTGCCAGCAGTACAGGGAATTATGGCTACACCTTC. Translation: CASSTGNYGYTF.

This clone has a single count. The chain carries TRBV6-2 or TRBV6-3 and TRBJ1-2; D ambiguous. Germline V lookup: CDR1 MNHEY, CDR2 SVGEGT. Trimming stripped 4 bases from V and 2 bases from J, with 8 bases between. The CDR3 totals 13 residues. The CDR3 region is CASSFKQNYGYTF. The CDR3 DNA reads TGTGCCAGCAGTTTTAAACAAAACTATGGCTACACCTTC.

This clone is a singleton in its sample. This rearrangement joins TRBV6-5 to TRBJ1-1; TRBD1 aligns across 7 bases. The CDR3 is made up of 14 amino acids. After removal of 6 bases from V and 0 bases from J, the junction contained 4 bases not matched to a gene. The germline gives CDR1 MNHEY, CDR2 SVGAGI. This CDR3 is CASRRGQMNTEAFF. CDR3 nucleotides: TGTGCCAGCAGGAGGGGACAGATGAACACTGAAGCTTTCTTT.

The CDR3 coding sequence is TGCGCCAGCAGCCAGGGGGAGGGGGTAAACCAAGAGACCCAGTACTTC. Encoded protein: CASSQGEGVNQETQYF. V usage is TRBV4-1 and J usage is TRBJ2-5; weak D call: TRBD2 (7 bases). Germline assignment: CDR1 MGHRA and CDR2 YSYEKL. This CDR3 comprises 16 residues. V was shortened by 3 bases and J by 0 bases, with 14 bases between the two germline ends.